This TCR beta chain was captured by sequencing in a study of T cells in Graves' hyperthyroidism and ophthalmopathy. The CDR3 contains 15 residues. V trimming: 4 bases; J trimming: 3 bases; junction bases outside the gene matches: 6. Amplified regions were TCR beta CDR3 sequences from RNA transcripts. Using the HTBI primer set, a first-round RT-PCR was run on the TCR CDR3. TCRdb analysed the multiplex PCR reads with MiXCR anew, one entry per CDR3 protein. The sample contains hundreds of thousands of distinct CDR3 sequences, over 40% of which appear only once. The sample comprised peripheral blood or thyroid tissue (not recorded which). V gene TRBV12-3 or TRBV12-4 combines with J gene TRBJ1-2; 9 nucleotides match TRBD1. This TCR was sampled from an adult man with Graves' disease, either hyperthyroidism or ophthalmopathy (not recorded which). The CDR3 sequence is CASSYSTGGDYGYTF. The CDR3 region has the DNA TGTGCCAGCAGTTACTCGACAGGGGGGGACTATGGCTACACCTTC.